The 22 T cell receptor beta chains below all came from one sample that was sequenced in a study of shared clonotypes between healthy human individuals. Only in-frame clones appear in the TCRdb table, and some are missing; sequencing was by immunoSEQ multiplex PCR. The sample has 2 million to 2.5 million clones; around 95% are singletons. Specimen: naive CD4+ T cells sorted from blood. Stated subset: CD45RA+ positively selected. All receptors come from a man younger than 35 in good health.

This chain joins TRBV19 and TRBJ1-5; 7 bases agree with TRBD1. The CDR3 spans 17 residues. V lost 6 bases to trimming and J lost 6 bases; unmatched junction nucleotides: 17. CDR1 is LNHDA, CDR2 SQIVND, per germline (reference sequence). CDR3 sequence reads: CASRTTSTGTLGQPQHF. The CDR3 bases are TGTGCCAGTAGGACCACCTCGACAGGGACCCTCGGTCAGCCCCAGCATTTT.

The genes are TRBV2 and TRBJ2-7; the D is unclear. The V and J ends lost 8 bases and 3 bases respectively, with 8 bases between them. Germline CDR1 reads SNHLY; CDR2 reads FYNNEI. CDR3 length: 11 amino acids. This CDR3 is CASVEIYEQYF. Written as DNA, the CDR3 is TGTGCCAGCGTAGAGATCTACGAGCAGTACTTC. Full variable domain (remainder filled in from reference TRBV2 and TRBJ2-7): EPEVTQTPSHQVTQMGQEVILRCVPISNHLYFYWYRQILGQKVEFLVSFYNNEISEKSEIFDDQFSVERPDGSNFTLKIRSTKLEDSAMYFCASVEIYEQYFGPGTRLTVT.

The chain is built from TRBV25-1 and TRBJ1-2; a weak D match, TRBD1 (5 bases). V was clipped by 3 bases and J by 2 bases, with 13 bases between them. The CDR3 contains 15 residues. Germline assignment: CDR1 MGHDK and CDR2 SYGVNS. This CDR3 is CASSDPGGNNYGYTF. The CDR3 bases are TGTGCCAGCAGTGACCCCGGGGGTAACAACTATGGCTACACCTTC.

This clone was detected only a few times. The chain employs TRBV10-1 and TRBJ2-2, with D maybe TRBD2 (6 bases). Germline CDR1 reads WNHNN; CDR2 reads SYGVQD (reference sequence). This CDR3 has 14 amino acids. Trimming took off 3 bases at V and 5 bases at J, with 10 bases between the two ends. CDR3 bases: TGCGCCAGCAGTGACTTCGGGAGTACCGGGGAGCTGTTTTTT. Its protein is CASSDFGSTGELFF.

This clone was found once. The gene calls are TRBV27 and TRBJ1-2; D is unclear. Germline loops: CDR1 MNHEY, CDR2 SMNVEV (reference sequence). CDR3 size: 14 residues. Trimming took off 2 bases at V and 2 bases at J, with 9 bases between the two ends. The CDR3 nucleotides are TGTGCCAGCAGTTTAAGGGCAGGCAACTATGGCTACACCTTC. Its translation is CASSLRAGNYGYTF.

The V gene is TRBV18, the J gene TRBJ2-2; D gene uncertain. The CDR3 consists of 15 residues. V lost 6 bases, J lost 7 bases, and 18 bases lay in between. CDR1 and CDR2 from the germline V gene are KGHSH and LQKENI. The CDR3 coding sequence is TGTGCCAGCTCCCCCCAAAAGGGCTCCATCGGGGAGCTGTTTTTT. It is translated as CASSPQKGSIGELFF. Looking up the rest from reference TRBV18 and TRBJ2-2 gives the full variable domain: NAGVMQNPRHLVRRRGQEARLRCSPMKGHSHVYWYRQLPEEGLKFMVYLQKENIIDESGMPKERFSAEFPKEGPSILRIQQVVRGDSAAYFCASSPQKGSIGELFFGEGSRLTVL.

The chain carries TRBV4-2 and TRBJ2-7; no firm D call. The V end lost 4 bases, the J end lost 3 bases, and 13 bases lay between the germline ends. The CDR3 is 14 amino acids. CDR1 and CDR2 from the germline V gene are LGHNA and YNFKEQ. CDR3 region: CASSPGVSGYEQYF. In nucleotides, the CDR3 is TGTGCCAGCAGCCCCGGAGTGTCTGGCTACGAGCAGTACTTC.

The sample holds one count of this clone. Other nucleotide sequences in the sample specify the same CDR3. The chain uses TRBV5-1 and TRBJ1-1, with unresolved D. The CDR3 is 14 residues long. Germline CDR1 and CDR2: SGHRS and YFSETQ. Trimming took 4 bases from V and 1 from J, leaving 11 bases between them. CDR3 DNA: TGCGCCAGCAGCGAACAAGGAGGGAACACTGAAGCTTTCTTT. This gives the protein CASSEQGGNTEAFF. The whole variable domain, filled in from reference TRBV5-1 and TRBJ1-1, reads KAGVTQTPRYLIKTRGQQVTLSCSPISGHRSVSWYQQTPGQGLQFLFEYFSETQRNKGNFPGRFSGRQFSNSRSEMNVSTLELGDSALYLCASSEQGGNTEAFFGQGTRLTVV.

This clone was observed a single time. The CDR3 here is CASSLIGTPTNEKLFF. The CDR3 coding sequence is TGTGCCAGCAGCTTAATAGGAACACCAACTAATGAAAAACTGTTTTTT. V is TRBV11-2 and J is TRBJ1-4, with D unresolved. Germline CDR1 SGHAT, CDR2 FQNNGV. The CDR3 contains 16 residues. Trimming took 2 bases from V and 0 from J, leaving 10 bases between them.

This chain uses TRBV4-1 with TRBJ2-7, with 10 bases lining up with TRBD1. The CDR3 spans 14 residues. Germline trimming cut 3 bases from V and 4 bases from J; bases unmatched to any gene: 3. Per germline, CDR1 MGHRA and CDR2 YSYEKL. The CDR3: CASSQGQGIYEQYF. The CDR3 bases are TGCGCCAGCAGCCAGGGACAGGGGATTTACGAGCAGTACTTC.

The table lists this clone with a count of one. Here the CDR3 DNA reads TGTGCCGCCGAGCGGGGGGGCCGAGGTGAGCAGTTCTTC. Its translation: CAAERGGRGEQFF. V is TRBV30 and J is TRBJ2-1, with 10 bases lining up with TRBD2. The CDR3 has 13 amino acids. The ends lost 8 bases at V and 9 bases at J; junction bases unmatched: 10. Germline V lookup: CDR1 GTSNPN, CDR2 SVGIG (reference sequence).

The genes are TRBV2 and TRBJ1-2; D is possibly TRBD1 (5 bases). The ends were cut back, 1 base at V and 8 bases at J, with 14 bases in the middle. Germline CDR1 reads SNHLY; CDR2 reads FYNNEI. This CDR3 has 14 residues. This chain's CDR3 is CASSEDGGSRGYTF. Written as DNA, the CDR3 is TGTGCCAGCAGTGAAGACGGGGGATCTCGCGGCTACACCTTC.

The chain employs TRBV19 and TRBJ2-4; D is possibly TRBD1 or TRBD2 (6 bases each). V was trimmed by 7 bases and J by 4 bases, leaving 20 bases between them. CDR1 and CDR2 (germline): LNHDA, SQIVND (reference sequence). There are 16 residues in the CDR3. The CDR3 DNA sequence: TGTGCCAGTACTCTAGGGGGTATAGGAGGGAAAAACATTCAGTACTTC. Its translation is CASTLGGIGGKNIQYF.

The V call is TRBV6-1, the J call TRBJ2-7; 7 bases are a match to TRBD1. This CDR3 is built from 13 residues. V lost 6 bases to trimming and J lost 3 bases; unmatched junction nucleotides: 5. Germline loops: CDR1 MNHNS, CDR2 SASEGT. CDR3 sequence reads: CASRIRQGYEQYF. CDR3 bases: TGTGCCAGCAGGATCAGACAGGGCTACGAGCAGTACTTC.

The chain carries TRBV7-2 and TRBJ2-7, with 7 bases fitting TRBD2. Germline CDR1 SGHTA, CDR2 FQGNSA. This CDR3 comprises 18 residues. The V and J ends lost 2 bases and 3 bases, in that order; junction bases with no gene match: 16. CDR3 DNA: TGTGCCAGCAGCTTAAGGGGAGGGGCGGGAGTAAAGTTCTACGAGCAGTACTTC. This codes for CASSLRGGAGVKFYEQYF. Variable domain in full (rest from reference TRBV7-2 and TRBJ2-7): GAGVSQSPSNKVTEKGKDVELRCDPISGHTALYWYRQSLGQGLEFLIYFQGNSAPDKSGLPSDRFSAERTGGSVSTLTIQRTQQEDSAVYLCASSLRGGAGVKFYEQYFGPGTRLTVT.

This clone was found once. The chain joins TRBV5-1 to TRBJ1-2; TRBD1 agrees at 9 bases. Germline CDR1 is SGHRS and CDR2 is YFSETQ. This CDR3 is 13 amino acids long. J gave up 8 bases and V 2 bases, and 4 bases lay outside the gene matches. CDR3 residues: CASSFGQGQGYTF. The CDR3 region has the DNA TGCGCCAGCAGCTTTGGACAGGGGCAAGGCTACACCTTC.

The CDR3 DNA sequence: TGTGCCAGCAGCTTAAACTTGGGGGGCGAAAAACTGTTTTTT. Protein product: CASSLNLGGEKLFF. This rearrangement joins TRBV7-9 to TRBJ1-4; D is possibly TRBD1 (6 bases). The CDR3 contains 14 residues. Trimming stripped 2 bases from V and 8 bases from J, with 12 bases between. The V gene's germline CDR1 is SEHNR and CDR2 FQNEAQ (reference sequence).

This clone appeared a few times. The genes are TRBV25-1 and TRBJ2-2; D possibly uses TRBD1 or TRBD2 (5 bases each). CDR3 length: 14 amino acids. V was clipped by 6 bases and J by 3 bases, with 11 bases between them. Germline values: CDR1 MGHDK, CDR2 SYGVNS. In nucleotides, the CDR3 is TGTGCCAGCAGGGCCGGGACGGACACCGGGGAGCTGTTTTTT. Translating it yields CASRAGTDTGELFF.

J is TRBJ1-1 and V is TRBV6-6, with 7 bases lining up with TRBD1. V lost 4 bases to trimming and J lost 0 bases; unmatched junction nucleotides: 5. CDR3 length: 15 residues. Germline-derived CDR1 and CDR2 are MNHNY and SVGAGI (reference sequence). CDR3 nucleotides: TGTGCCAGCAGTTGGGGGGGACAGTTGAACACTGAAGCTTTCTTT. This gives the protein CASSWGGQLNTEAFF.

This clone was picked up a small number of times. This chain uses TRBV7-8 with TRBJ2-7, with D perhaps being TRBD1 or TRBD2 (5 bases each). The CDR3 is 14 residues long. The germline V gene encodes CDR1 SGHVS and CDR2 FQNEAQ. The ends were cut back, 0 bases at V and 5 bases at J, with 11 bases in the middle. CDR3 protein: CASSLALRGDEQYF. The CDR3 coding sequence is TGTGCCAGCAGCTTAGCGCTGAGAGGGGACGAGCAGTACTTC.

The DNA for the CDR3 is TGTGCCAGCAGTTACTCCTACAGTACTCTATCCGGCTACACCTTC. It specifies CASSYSYSTLSGYTF. This chain links TRBV6-5 with TRBJ1-2; no clear D gene. In germline, CDR1 is MNHEY, CDR2 SVGAGI. The CDR3 is made up of 15 amino acids. Trimming removed 0 bases at V and 8 bases at J, with 16 bases between.

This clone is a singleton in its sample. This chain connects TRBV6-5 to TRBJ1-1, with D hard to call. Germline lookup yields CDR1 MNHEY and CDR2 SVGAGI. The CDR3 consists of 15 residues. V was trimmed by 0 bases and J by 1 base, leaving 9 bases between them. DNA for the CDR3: TGTGCCAGCAGTTACTCGTCCAGGAAGAACACTGAAGCTTTCTTT. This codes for CASSYSSRKNTEAFF.